Each of the 20 T cell receptor beta chains below was sequenced from the same sample in a study of T-cell memory formation after mild COVID-19. TCRdb processed the 5' RACE reads anew with MiXCR; each CDR3 protein has one entry. In the table there are approximately 560,000 distinct CDR3 sequences, roughly a sixth of which are singletons. The sequenced material came from PBMCs or a T cell subset sorted from them (not recorded which). All receptors come from an adult woman who had mild COVID-19 (a few samples of this study predate the infection). Cell type and time point are not known.

The rearrangement uses TRBV7-9 and TRBJ1-2; TRBD1 aligns across 8 bases. The CDR3 runs to 17 residues. CDR1 and CDR2 (germline): SEHNR, FQNEAQ (reference sequence). Unmatched junction bases numbered 10, after V lost 4 bases and J lost 0 bases. This CDR3 is CASSSHEWDRPNYGYTF. The DNA of the CDR3 is TGTGCCAGCAGCTCGCATGAGTGGGACAGGCCTAACTATGGCTACACCTTC.

With respect to this clonotype: No DNA is shown, since the ends of the CDR3 on it are uncertain; the CDR3 is the one TCRdb lists. This chain connects TRBV12-3 or TRBV12-4 to TRBJ1-5; the table's D gene call, TRBD1, was not cross checked with the DNA. The CDR3 extends over 14 residues, inclusive of both ends. CDR3 in amino acids: CASSFGPGNQPQHF.

This clonotype has a count of ten or more. V gene TRBV18 combines with J gene TRBJ2-5, with D perhaps being TRBD1 or TRBD2 (6 bases each). V dropped 0 bases and J dropped 4 bases, with 15 bases sitting between them. This CDR3 is 16 amino acids long. CDR1 is KGHSH and CDR2 is LQKENI in the germline V gene. The CDR3 loop reads CASSPPVGGGRETQYF. CDR3 DNA: TGTGCCAGCTCACCACCAGTTGGAGGGGGGAGAGAGACCCAGTACTTC.

This CDR3 is CASSLGVQGAYNEQFF. CDR3 DNA sequence: TGTGCCAGCAGCTTAGGCGTGCAGGGCGCCTACAATGAGCAGTTCTTC. The V and J genes are TRBV7-6 and TRBJ2-1, with D possibly matching TRBD1 (5 bases). Germline lookup yields CDR1 SGHVS and CDR2 FNYEAQ. Trimming removed 1 base at V and 2 bases at J, with 12 bases between. This CDR3 is 16 amino acids long.

This chain connects TRBV24-1 to TRBJ2-2; no definite D call. The CDR3 loop spans 15 amino acids. Germline loops: CDR1 KGHDR, CDR2 SFDVKD. The germline V and J ends were trimmed by 7 bases and 2 bases, with 13 bases remaining between them. The CDR3 protein is CATRGAAGNTGELFF. In DNA, the CDR3 is TGTGCCACCAGAGGTGCCGCCGGCAACACCGGGGAGCTGTTTTTT.

The chain joins TRBV20-1 to TRBJ1-5; 7 bases fit TRBD1. V was clipped by 6 bases and J by 0 bases; unmatched bases: 5. CDR1 and CDR2 from the germline V gene are DFQATT and SNEGSKA (reference sequence). CDR3 length: 14 residues. The CDR3 loop reads CSAEDRNSNQPQHF. In nucleotides, the CDR3 is TGCAGTGCCGAGGACAGGAATAGCAATCAGCCCCAGCATTTT.

The V call is TRBV3-1, the J call TRBJ1-6; no reliable D call. CDR1 LGHDT and CDR2 YNNKEL come from the germline V gene (reference sequence). With 1 base removed from V and 6 bases from J, the gap between germline ends came to 13 bases. This CDR3 region has 16 residues. The CDR3 loop reads CASSQGVGISNSPLHF. CDR3 nucleotide sequence: TGTGCCAGCAGCCAAGGGGTAGGGATCTCTAATTCACCCCTCCACTTT. Together with reference TRBV3-1 and TRBJ1-6, the CDR3 gives the full variable domain: DTAVSQTPKYLVTQMGNDKSIKCEQNLGHDTMYWYKQDSKKFLKIMFSYNNKELIINETVPNRFSPKSPDKAHLNLHINSLELGDSAVYFCASSQGVGISNSPLHFGNGTRLTVT.

V is TRBV5-6 and J is TRBJ2-1, with D possibly being TRBD1 or TRBD2 (6 bases each). The CDR3 runs to 11 residues. Per the germline V gene, CDR1 is SGHDT and CDR2 is YYEEEE. V was clipped by 9 bases and J by 12 bases, with 16 bases between them. CDR3 residues: CATNPSGAQFF. CDR3 DNA: TGTGCCACCAACCCGTCGGGGGCGCAGTTCTTC.

This clonotype showed up just a few times. The chain uses TRBV19 and TRBJ1-5, with D unresolved. The CDR3 is 14 residues long. Trimming removed 3 bases at V and 0 bases at J, with 6 bases between. Germline V CDR1 and CDR2: LNHDA, SQIVND (reference sequence). CDR3 loop: CASSMDNSNQPQHF. In nucleotides, the CDR3 is TGTGCCAGTAGTATGGATAATAGCAATCAGCCCCAGCATTTT.

This clonotype appeared a few times. The gene calls are TRBV20-1 and TRBJ2-3; TRBD2 matches at 10 bases. Germline V gene data show CDR1 as DFQATT and CDR2 as SNEGSKA (reference sequence). The CDR3 runs to 15 residues. With V trimmed by 7 bases and J by 6 bases, 13 bases remained unmatched. In DNA form, the CDR3 reads TGCAGTGGAGGAGATAGCGGGAGGAACGGGGATACGCAGTATTTT. Translated, it gives CSGGDSGRNGDTQYF.

The chain carries TRBV7-8 and TRBJ2-1; D gene uncertain. Germline V gene lookup returns CDR1 SGHVS and CDR2 FQNEAQ. The ends were cut back, 8 bases at V and 2 bases at J, with 10 bases in the middle. CDR3 size: 13 residues. The CDR3, as DNA: TGTGCCAGCCTAAAAAGCCCCTACAATGAGCAGTTCTTC. Protein sequence: CASLKSPYNEQFF.

DNA of the CDR3: TGTGCCAGCAGCGTAGGTGACGCCAGCTCCTACGAGCAGTACTTC. Protein sequence: CASSVGDASSYEQYF. The rearrangement links TRBV9 to TRBJ2-7; the D is unclear. V lost 0 bases and J 0 bases, leaving 10 bases between the germline ends. CDR1 SGDLS and CDR2 YYNGEE come from the germline V gene. The CDR3 is 15 amino acids.

The chain employs TRBV7-2 and TRBJ2-3; 9 positions agree with TRBD2. Trimming removed 2 bases from V and 3 bases from J; junction bases left unmatched: 9. Germline V gives CDR1 SGHTA, CDR2 FQGNSA. The CDR3 loop spans 17 amino acids. This CDR3 reads CASSLRIAGAGTDTQYF. The CDR3 DNA reads TGTGCCAGCAGCTTAAGGATAGCGGGAGCTGGTACAGATACGCAGTATTTT.

This clonotype appeared a few times. V and J are TRBV4-3 and TRBJ2-1; 9 bases fit TRBD2. The V gene end was trimmed by 1 base and the J gene end by 4 bases; junction bases not matched to a gene: 5. The CDR3 loop spans 16 amino acids. Germline assignment: CDR1 LGHNA and CDR2 YSLEER. The DNA of the CDR3 is TGCGCCAGCAGCCAAGGGCTAGCGGGACCTTACAATGAGCAGTTCTTC. Encoded protein: CASSQGLAGPYNEQFF.

This clonotype showed up many times. The chain couples TRBV20-1 to TRBJ2-1; D might be TRBD2 (5 bases). The germline V and J ends were trimmed by 3 bases and 5 bases, with 8 bases remaining between them. The CDR3 spans 12 residues. In germline, CDR1 is DFQATT, CDR2 SNEGSKA (reference sequence). The chain's CDR3 is CSASSRDNEQFF. The DNA for the CDR3 is TGCAGTGCTAGCTCGAGGGACAATGAGCAGTTCTTC.

This clonotype appeared a few times. This sequence joins TRBV4-2 and TRBJ2-7; no definite D call. Trimming pared 0 bases from V and 4 bases from J, leaving 13 bases between. Germline CDR1 is LGHNA and CDR2 is YNFKEQ. The CDR3 length is 15 residues. The CDR3 DNA reads TGTGCCAGCAGCCAAGATTCTGGCTCAGGTTACGAGCAGTACTTC. Translating it yields CASSQDSGSGYEQYF.

The chain uses TRBV29-1 and TRBJ1-2; D ambiguous. This CDR3 comprises 14 residues. Trimming pared 0 bases from V and 4 bases from J, leaving 12 bases between. Germline CDR1 SQVTM, CDR2 ANQGSEA. Written as DNA, the CDR3 is TGCAGCGTTGAAGATGTGGTAACAAGCTATGGCTACACCTTC. It specifies CSVEDVVTSYGYTF.

This clonotype appeared a few times. A much bigger clone sits one base away, suggesting this may be a read error. V gene TRBV7-9 combines with J gene TRBJ2-3; tentative D call: TRBD2 (6 bases). This CDR3 is built from 16 residues. The germline gives CDR1 SEHNR, CDR2 FQNEAQ (reference sequence). CDR3 region: CARSLSGGANTDTQYF. The CDR3 bases are TGTGCCAGAAGCTTAAGCGGCGGGGCGAACACAGATACGCAGTATTTT.

J is TRBJ1-2 and V is TRBV5-1; TRBD1 might be the D (5 bases). Deletions cut 0 bases from V and 8 bases from J, with 14 bases between. Germline V gives CDR1 SGHRS, CDR2 YFSETQ. This CDR3 region has 14 residues. CDR3 sequence: CASSLGQGPRGYTF. In DNA form, the CDR3 reads TGCGCCAGCAGCTTGGGTCAGGGACCTCGAGGCTACACCTTC. The complete variable domain, with remaining parts taken from reference TRBV5-1 and TRBJ1-2, reads KAGVTQTPRYLIKTRGQQVTLSCSPISGHRSVSWYQQTPGQGLQFLFEYFSETQRNKGNFPGRFSGRQFSNSRSEMNVSTLELGDSALYLCASSLGQGPRGYTFGSGTRLTVV.

The chain carries TRBV11-2 and TRBJ2-5, with a possible D match to TRBD1 (6 bases). Per germline, CDR1 SGHAT and CDR2 FQNNGV. Trimming removed 5 bases from V and 13 bases from J, with 14 bases in between. This CDR3 region has 11 residues. CDR3 coding DNA: TGTGCCAGCAGCAATTCAGGGGATCGGTACTTC. Translating it yields CASSNSGDRYF.